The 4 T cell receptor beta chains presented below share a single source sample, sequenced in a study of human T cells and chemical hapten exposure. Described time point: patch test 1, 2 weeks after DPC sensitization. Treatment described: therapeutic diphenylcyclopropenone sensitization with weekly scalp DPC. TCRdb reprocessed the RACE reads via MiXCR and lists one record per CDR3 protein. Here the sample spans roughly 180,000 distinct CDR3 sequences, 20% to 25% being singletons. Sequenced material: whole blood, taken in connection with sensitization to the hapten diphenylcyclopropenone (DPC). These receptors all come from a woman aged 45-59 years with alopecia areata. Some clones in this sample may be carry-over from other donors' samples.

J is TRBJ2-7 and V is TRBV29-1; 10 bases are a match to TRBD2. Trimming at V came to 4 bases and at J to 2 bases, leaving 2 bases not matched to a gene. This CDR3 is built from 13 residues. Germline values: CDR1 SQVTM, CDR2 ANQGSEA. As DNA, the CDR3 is TGCAGCGTTGGGACTAGCGGCACCTACGAGCAGTACTTC. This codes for CSVGTSGTYEQYF.

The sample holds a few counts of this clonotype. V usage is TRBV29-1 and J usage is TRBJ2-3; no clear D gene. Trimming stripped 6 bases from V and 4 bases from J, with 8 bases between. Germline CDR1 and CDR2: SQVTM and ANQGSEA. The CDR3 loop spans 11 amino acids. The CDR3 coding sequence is TGCAGCGTCCCTAAAGCAGATACGCAGTATTTT. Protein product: CSVPKADTQYF.

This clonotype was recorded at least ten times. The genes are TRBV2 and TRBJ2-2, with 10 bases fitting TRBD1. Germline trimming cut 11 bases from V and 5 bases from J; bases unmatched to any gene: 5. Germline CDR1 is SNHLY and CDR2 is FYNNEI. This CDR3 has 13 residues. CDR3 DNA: TGTGCCTACCGGGACAGGGGAACCGGGGAGCTGTTTTTT. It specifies CAYRDRGTGELFF.

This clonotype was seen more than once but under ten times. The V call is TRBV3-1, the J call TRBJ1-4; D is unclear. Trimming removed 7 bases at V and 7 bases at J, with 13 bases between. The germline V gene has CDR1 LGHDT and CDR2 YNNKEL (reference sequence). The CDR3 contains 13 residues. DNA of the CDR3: TGTGCCAGCAACCTAGGACGGGGTGAAAAACTGTTTTTT. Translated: CASNLGRGEKLFF.